This TCR beta chain originates from a study of T-cell memory formation after mild COVID-19. The J segment lost 4 bases and the V segment lost 6 bases, leaving 4 bases of the junction unmatched. The CDR3 totals 14 residues. CDR1 is SEHNR, CDR2 FQNEAQ, per germline (reference sequence). Each CDR3 protein gets one entry after TCRdb re-called the 5' RACE reads with MiXCR. The table lists about 410,000 distinct CDR3 sequences, about a quarter of them singletons, with around 13% in the top ten. This clonotype was picked up a small number of times. Sequencing was carried out using PBMCs or a T cell subset sorted from them (not recorded which). The receptor comes from an adult woman who had mild COVID-19 (a few samples of this study predate the infection). Cell type and time point are not known. This sequence joins TRBV7-9 and TRBJ2-3; 10 nucleotides align to TRBD2. CDR3: CASSAGTSADTQYF. The CDR3 DNA is TGTGCCAGCAGTGCCGGGACTAGCGCAGATACGCAGTATTTT.